The T cell receptor (beta chain) described here comes from a study of cytomegalovirus exposure and HLA in healthy donors. Primers for the PCR totalled 60 Vbeta and 13 Jbeta. Assay: immunoSEQ multiplex PCR; the TCRdb copy retains only in-frame clones and omits some. The repertoire consists of more than 150,000 clones, with more than 60% occurring once and the leading ten covering about 1.5%. With respect to this clone: An end of the junction differs from the germline gene, which may be a read error.

This CDR3 has 14 residues. CDR1 LGHNA and CDR2 YNFKEQ come from the germline V gene. The sequence was obtained from a man between 18 and 35 years old in good health and CMV-seronegative. Specimen: PBMCs. V usage is TRBV4-2 and J usage is TRBJ2-7; TRBD2 agrees at 7 bases. CDR3 DNA sequence: TGTGCCACCAGCCGGGAGCGGGACTCCTACGAGCAGTACTTC. This gives the protein CATSRERDSYEQYF.